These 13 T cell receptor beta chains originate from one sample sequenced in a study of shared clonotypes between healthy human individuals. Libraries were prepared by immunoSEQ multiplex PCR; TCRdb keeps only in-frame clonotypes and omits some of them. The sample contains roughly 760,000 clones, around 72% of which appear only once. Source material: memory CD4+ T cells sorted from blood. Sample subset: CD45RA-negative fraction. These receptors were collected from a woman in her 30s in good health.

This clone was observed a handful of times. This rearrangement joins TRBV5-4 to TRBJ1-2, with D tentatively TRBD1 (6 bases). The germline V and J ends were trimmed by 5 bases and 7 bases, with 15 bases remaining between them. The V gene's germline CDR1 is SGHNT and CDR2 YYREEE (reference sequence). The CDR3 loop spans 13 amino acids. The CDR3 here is CASSSGTNTGYTF. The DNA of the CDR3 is TGTGCCAGCAGTTCCGGGACAAATACTGGCTACACCTTC.

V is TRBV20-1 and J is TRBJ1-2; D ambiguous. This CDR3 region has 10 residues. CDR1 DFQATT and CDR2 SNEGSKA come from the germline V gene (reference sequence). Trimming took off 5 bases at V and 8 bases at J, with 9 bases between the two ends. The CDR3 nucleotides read TGCAGTGCTCTGGCCGTCGGCTACACCTTC. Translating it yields CSALAVGYTF.

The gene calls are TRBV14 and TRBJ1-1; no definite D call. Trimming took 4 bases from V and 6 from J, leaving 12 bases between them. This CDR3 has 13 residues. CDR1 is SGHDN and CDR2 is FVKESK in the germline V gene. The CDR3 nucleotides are TGTGCCAGCAGCCTATTTCACGGGGCTGAAGCTTTCTTT. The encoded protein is CASSLFHGAEAFF.

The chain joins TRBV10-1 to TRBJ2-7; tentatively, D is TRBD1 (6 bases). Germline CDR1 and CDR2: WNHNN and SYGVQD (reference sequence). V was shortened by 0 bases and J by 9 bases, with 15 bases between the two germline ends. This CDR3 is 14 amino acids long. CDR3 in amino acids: CASSESTGRPRQYF. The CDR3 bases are TGCGCCAGCAGTGAGTCCACAGGGCGCCCAAGGCAGTACTTC.

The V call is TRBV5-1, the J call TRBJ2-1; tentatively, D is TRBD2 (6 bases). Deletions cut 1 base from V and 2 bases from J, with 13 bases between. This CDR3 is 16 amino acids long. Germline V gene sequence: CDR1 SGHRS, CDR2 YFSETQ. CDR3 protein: CASSLIGTWTYNEQFF. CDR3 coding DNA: TGCGCCAGCAGCTTGATTGGGACTTGGACCTACAATGAGCAGTTCTTC.

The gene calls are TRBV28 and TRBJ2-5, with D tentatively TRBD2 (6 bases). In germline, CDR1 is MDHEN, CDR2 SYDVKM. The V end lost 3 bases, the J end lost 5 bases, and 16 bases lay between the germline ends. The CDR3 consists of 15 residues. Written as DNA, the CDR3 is TGTGCCAGCAGTTTTGGGGCGGGGTCGGGGGAGACCCAGTACTTC. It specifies CASSFGAGSGETQYF.

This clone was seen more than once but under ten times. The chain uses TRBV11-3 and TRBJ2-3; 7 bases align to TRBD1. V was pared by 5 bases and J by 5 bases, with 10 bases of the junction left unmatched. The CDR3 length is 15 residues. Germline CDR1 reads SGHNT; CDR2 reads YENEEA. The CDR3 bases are TGTGCCAGCAGCCTCAGACAGGGAACGGGAGATACGCAGTATTTT. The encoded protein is CASSLRQGTGDTQYF. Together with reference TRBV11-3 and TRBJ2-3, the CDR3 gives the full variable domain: EAGVVQSPRYKIIEKKQPVAFWCNPISGHNTLYWYLQNLGQGPELLIRYENEEAVDDSQLPKDRFSAERLKGVDSTLKIQPAELGDSAVYLCASSLRQGTGDTQYFGPGTRLTVL.

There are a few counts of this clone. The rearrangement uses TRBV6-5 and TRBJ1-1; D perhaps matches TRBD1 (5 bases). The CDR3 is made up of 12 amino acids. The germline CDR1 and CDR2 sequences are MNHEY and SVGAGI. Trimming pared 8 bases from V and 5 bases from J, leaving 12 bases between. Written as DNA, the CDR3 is TGTGCCAGCGGACTGGGGGGGACTGAAGCTTTCTTT. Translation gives CASGLGGTEAFF.

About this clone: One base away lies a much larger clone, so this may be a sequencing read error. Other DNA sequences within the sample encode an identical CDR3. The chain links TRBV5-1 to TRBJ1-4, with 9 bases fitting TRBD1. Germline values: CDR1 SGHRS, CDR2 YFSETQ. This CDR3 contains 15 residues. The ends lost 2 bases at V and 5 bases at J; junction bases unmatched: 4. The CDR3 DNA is TGCGCCAGCAGCTTAGGGGACAGGGACAATGAAAAACTGTTTTTT. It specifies CASSLGDRDNEKLFF.

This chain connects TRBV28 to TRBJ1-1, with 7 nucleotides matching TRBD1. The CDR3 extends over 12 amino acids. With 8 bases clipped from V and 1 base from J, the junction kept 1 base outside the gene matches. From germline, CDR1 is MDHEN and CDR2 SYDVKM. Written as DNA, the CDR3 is TGTGCCAGCTGGGACAGGAACACTGAAGCTTTCTTT. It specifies CASWDRNTEAFF.

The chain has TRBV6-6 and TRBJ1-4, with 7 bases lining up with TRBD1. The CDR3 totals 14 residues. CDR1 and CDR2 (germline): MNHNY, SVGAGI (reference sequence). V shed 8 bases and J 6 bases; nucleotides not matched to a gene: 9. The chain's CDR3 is CASAQGGGDEKLFF. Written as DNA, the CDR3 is TGTGCCAGCGCTCAGGGGGGAGGCGATGAAAAACTGTTTTTT.

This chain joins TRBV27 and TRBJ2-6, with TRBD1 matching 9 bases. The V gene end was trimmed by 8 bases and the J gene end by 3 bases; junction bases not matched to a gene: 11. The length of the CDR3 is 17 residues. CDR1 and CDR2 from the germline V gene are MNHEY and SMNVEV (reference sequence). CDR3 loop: CASAPPYRGLGANVLTF. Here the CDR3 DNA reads TGTGCCAGCGCCCCACCCTACAGGGGGCTTGGGGCCAACGTCCTGACTTTC.

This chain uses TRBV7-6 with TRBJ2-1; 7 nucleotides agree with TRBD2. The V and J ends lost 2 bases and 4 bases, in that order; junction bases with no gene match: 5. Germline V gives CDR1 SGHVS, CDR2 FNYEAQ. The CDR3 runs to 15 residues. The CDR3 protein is CASSLREAPYNEQFF. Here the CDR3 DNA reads TGTGCCAGCAGCTTACGGGAGGCCCCTTACAATGAGCAGTTCTTC.